This TCR beta chain appears in the sequencing data of a study of cytomegalovirus exposure and HLA in healthy donors. Study-wide context: A subsequent analysis reported that the 100 to 150 validation repertoires were produced on the same platform that had also been used for the 500 to 700 first-cohort repertoires. Study-wide findings and caveats: TCR clusters originating in the first cohort tended to co-occur in the approximately 120 validation repertoires, according to a later analysis. In vitro checks showed that three CMV-associated chains really do target CMV antigens. Some TCR beta chains (about 170 of them) were listed as cytomegalovirus-associated.

Only in-frame clones appear in the TCRdb table, and some are missing; sequencing was by immunoSEQ multiplex PCR. The sample lists 200,000 or so clones, 83% occurring once. Looked up from germline, CDR1 is MDHEN and CDR2 is SYDVKM. There are 16 residues in the CDR3. V lost 4 bases, J lost 0 bases, and 4 bases stayed unmatched. Concerning this clone itself: The antigen remains unidentified.

This chain connects TRBV28 to TRBJ2-1, with 9 bases that match TRBD2. The receptor was derived from a woman between 18 and 29 years old in good health and CMV-seronegative. Sequenced sample: PBMCs. CDR3 amino acids: CASSWVSGSSYNEQFF. The DNA for the CDR3 is TGTGCCAGCAGTTGGGTTAGCGGGAGCTCCTACAATGAGCAGTTCTTC. Supplemented by reference TRBV28 and TRBJ2-1, the full variable domain reads DVKVTQSSRYLVKRTGEKVFLECVQDMDHENMFWYRQDPGLGLRLIYFSYDVKMKEKGDIPEGYSVSREKKERFSLILESASTNQTSMYLCASSWVSGSSYNEQFFGPGTRLTVL.